These 24 T cell receptor beta chains share one sample of origin, sequenced in a study of CD8 T cells in Susac syndrome. After extraction with the RNeasy kit, about 0.45 to 1 ug of the RNA was reverse transcribed using random hexamers. Each CDR3 protein is one row after TCRdb ran MiXCR on the immunoSEQ multiplex PCR reads. The data contain about 90,000 distinct CDR3 sequences, about 95% of them singletons. The sequencing input was CD8+ T cells from PBMCs. The receptors were sampled from a human donor with Susac syndrome.

V usage is TRBV29-1 and J usage is TRBJ1-1; perhaps TRBD1 as D (5 bases). The CDR3 runs 16 residues. V was shortened by 1 base and J by 0 bases, with 15 bases between the two germline ends. Germline-derived CDR1 and CDR2 are SQVTM and ANQGSEA. CDR3 amino acids: CSVEGGVSPMNTEAFF. The CDR3 DNA sequence: TGCAGCGTTGAAGGAGGGGTCAGCCCGATGAACACTGAAGCTTTCTTT.

The chain employs TRBV15 and TRBJ2-3, with 11 bases that match TRBD2. CDR3 size: 15 residues. CDR1 is LNHNV, CDR2 YYDKDF, per germline (reference sequence). Trimming took 5 bases from V and 7 from J; bases not matched to a gene: 8. CDR3 in DNA: TGTGCCACCAGCCTACTAGCGGGGGATTTAAATACGCAGTATTTT. Its translation: CATSLLAGDLNTQYF.

This chain joins TRBV6-2 or TRBV6-3 and TRBJ1-2; D gene uncertain. The CDR3 sequence is 11 residues long. The germline V gene encodes CDR1 MNHEY and CDR2 SVGEGT. V gave up 6 bases and J gave up 8 bases, with 10 bases separating them. The DNA of the CDR3 is TGTGCCAGCAGCGTCTTAGGAGGCTACACCTTC. Its translation: CASSVLGGYTF.

The chain couples TRBV29-1 to TRBJ2-5; D unresolved. Trimming left V 0 bases short and J 0 bases short, with 8 bases between. Germline V gene data show CDR1 as SQVTM and CDR2 as ANQGSEA. This CDR3 has 14 amino acids. CDR3 DNA sequence: TGCAGCGTTGAAGACAGGTTCTACCAAGAGACCCAGTACTTC. Protein product: CSVEDRFYQETQYF. Variable domain in full (rest from reference TRBV29-1 and TRBJ2-5): SAVISQKPSRDICQRGTSLTIQCQVDSQVTMMFWYRQQPGQSLTLIATANQGSEATYESGFVIDKFPISRPNLTFSTLTVSNMSPEDSSIYLCSVEDRFYQETQYFGPGTRLLVL.

This chain links TRBV7-2 with TRBJ1-2; the D is unclear. The germline V gene encodes CDR1 SGHTA and CDR2 FQGNSA. The CDR3 totals 12 residues. Trimming took 5 bases from V and 6 from J, leaving 10 bases between them. In DNA, the CDR3 is TGTGCCAGCAGCCCACGCAGCCATGGCTACACCTTC. It specifies CASSPRSHGYTF.

The V and J genes are TRBV2 and TRBJ1-4; D unresolved. Germline V gene data show CDR1 as SNHLY and CDR2 as FYNNEI. The ends were cut back, 4 bases at V and 11 bases at J, with 11 bases in the middle. The CDR3 is made up of 12 amino acids. The CDR3 spells CASSVQEEKLFF. CDR3 DNA sequence: TGTGCCAGCAGTGTTCAGGAGGAGAAACTGTTTTTT.

The V call is TRBV7-2, the J call TRBJ2-7; 8 nucleotides match TRBD1. This CDR3 is built from 15 residues. From germline, CDR1 is SGHTA and CDR2 FQGNSA. J was trimmed by 4 bases and V by 6 bases; bases with no gene match: 11. CDR3 nucleotide sequence: TGTGCCAGCAGGTTTACAGGGGGTAGTGGGTACGAGCAGTACTTC. It translates to CASRFTGGSGYEQYF.

The V call is TRBV29-1, the J call TRBJ2-1; tentatively, D is TRBD1 (6 bases). The V end was cut by 4 bases, the J end by 10 bases, with 14 bases between. This CDR3 has 12 residues. Looked up from germline, CDR1 is SQVTM and CDR2 is ANQGSEA. This chain's CDR3 is CSVARGFEEQFF. The CDR3 nucleotides read TGCAGCGTTGCAAGGGGGTTCGAGGAGCAGTTCTTC.

The chain joins TRBV6-1 to TRBJ1-2; D uncertain. Germline lookup yields CDR1 MNHNS and CDR2 SASEGT. This CDR3 spans 13 amino acids. V was clipped by 6 bases and J by 2 bases, with 10 bases between them. The CDR3 loop reads CASRPYKNYGYTF. The CDR3 DNA reads as TGTGCCAGCAGACCCTACAAGAACTATGGCTACACCTTC.

V and J are TRBV29-1 and TRBJ1-2; D gene ambiguous. The CDR3 length is 11 residues. V lost 1 base and J lost 6, with 6 bases in between. Germline V gene sequence: CDR1 SQVTM, CDR2 ANQGSEA. CDR3 bases: TGCAGCGTTGAAGGGGAGGATGGCTACACCTTC. Protein product: CSVEGEDGYTF.

The V and J genes are TRBV14 and TRBJ2-7, with D hard to call. CDR1 SGHDN and CDR2 FVKESK come from the germline V gene. The CDR3 contains 16 residues. V lost 0 bases to trimming and J lost 3 bases, with 15 bases between them. CDR3 residues: CASSQDPPDGYYEQYF. The CDR3 DNA reads as TGTGCCAGCAGCCAAGACCCTCCGGACGGTTACTACGAGCAGTACTTC.

The chain has TRBV20-1 and TRBJ1-2; TRBD1 aligns across 12 bases. The CDR3 has 12 residues. V shed 8 bases and J 6 bases; nucleotides not matched to a gene: 4. Germline values: CDR1 DFQATT, CDR2 SNEGSKA (reference sequence). The CDR3: CSTWDRGHGYTF. CDR3 nucleotides: TGCAGTACGTGGGACAGGGGGCATGGCTACACCTTC.

This sequence joins TRBV30 and TRBJ1-1; D not resolved. Trimming cost V 6 bases and J 5 bases, with 16 bases left between them. CDR3 length: 13 residues. The germline V gene encodes CDR1 GTSNPN and CDR2 SVGIG (reference sequence). The CDR3 nucleotides are TGTGCCTGTACGGCGGGAGGTGAGACTGAAGCTTTCTTT. It encodes CACTAGGETEAFF.

The CDR3 bases are TGCAGCGTTGAAGATGTCGGGGATGAGCAGTTCTTC. It codes for CSVEDVGDEQFF. The rearrangement uses TRBV29-1 and TRBJ2-1; a weak D match, TRBD2 (5 bases). Looked up from germline, CDR1 is SQVTM and CDR2 is ANQGSEA. The ends were cut back, 0 bases at V and 8 bases at J, with 8 bases in the middle. This CDR3 comprises 12 residues.

The V and J genes are TRBV19 and TRBJ2-1; D gene unclear. This CDR3 region has 13 residues. CDR1 LNHDA and CDR2 SQIVND come from the germline V gene (reference sequence). V lost 1 base and J 2 bases, leaving 3 bases between the germline ends. This CDR3 is CASSIVTYNEQFF. In DNA, the CDR3 is TGTGCCAGTAGTATAGTGACCTACAATGAGCAGTTCTTC.

This clonotype was seen just once. The rearrangement joins TRBV6-5 to TRBJ1-2; a possible D gene is TRBD1 (5 bases). The V and J ends lost 3 bases and 4 bases respectively, with 15 bases between them. In germline, CDR1 is MNHEY, CDR2 SVGAGI. This CDR3 has 15 amino acids. The CDR3, as DNA: TGTGCCAGCAGTTATAGGACATCCCAAGGCTATGGCTACACCTTC. Translating it yields CASSYRTSQGYGYTF.

V is TRBV7-9 and J is TRBJ1-6, with no clear D. Trimming removed 9 bases from V and 5 bases from J, with 8 bases in between. The CDR3 sequence is 12 residues long. CDR1 SEHNR and CDR2 FQNEAQ come from the germline V gene (reference sequence). Written as DNA, the CDR3 is TGTGCCAGTGACAAGGATAATTCACCCCTCCACTTT. Translation gives CASDKDNSPLHF.

This chain joins TRBV10-3 and TRBJ2-3; TRBD1 matches at 10 bases. Trimming cost V 6 bases and J 5 bases; bases outside gene matches: 11. This CDR3 comprises 16 residues. Per germline, CDR1 ENHRY and CDR2 SYGVKD. For the CDR3, the DNA is TGTGCCATCAGCCCGGGACAGGGGACTTTTGGAGATACGCAGTATTTT. Encoded protein: CAISPGQGTFGDTQYF.

The gene calls are TRBV7-6 and TRBJ2-3; D remains ambiguous. From germline, CDR1 is SGHVS and CDR2 FNYEAQ. V lost 1 base to trimming and J lost 0 bases, with 11 bases between them. This CDR3 is 16 amino acids long. As DNA, the CDR3 is TGTGCCAGCAGCTTAGTGGCAGCTTCAAGCACAGATACGCAGTATTTT. Translating it yields CASSLVAASSTDTQYF.

The J gene is TRBJ1-6, the V gene TRBV20-1; 10 bases fit TRBD1. Germline CDR1 reads DFQATT; CDR2 reads SNEGSKA (reference sequence). This CDR3 is 14 amino acids long. Trimming cost V 8 bases and J 9 bases; bases outside gene matches: 10. The CDR3 reads CSPEYGTGVSPLHF. Here the CDR3 DNA reads TGCAGTCCCGAGTACGGGACAGGGGTTTCACCCCTCCACTTT.

The gene calls are TRBV5-1 and TRBJ2-2; TRBD2 might be the D (5 bases). Germline V gene sequence: CDR1 SGHRS, CDR2 YFSETQ. Trimming stripped 6 bases from V and 2 bases from J, with 14 bases between. CDR3 length: 15 amino acids. CDR3 loop: CASTGWGTNTGELFF. The CDR3 coding sequence is TGCGCCAGCACGGGGTGGGGTACAAACACCGGGGAGCTGTTTTTT.

The chain recombines TRBV6-5 with TRBJ1-2; D is ambiguous. CDR3 size: 13 residues. CDR1 is MNHEY and CDR2 is SVGAGI in the germline V gene. V lost 0 bases and J lost 5, with 7 bases in between. The CDR3 nucleotides are TGTGCCAGCAGTTACTCTGGCAAGTATGGCTACACCTTC. Its translation: CASSYSGKYGYTF.

The chain links TRBV4-3 to TRBJ1-1; 8 bases align to TRBD1. Germline assignment: CDR1 LGHNA and CDR2 YSLEER. This CDR3 is 16 amino acids long. Germline trimming cut 0 bases from V and 3 bases from J; bases unmatched to any gene: 6. The CDR3 here is CASSQDLTTGDTEAFF. The CDR3 nucleotides read TGCGCCAGCAGCCAAGATTTGACGACAGGGGACACTGAAGCTTTCTTT.

This chain joins TRBV3-1 and TRBJ2-5, with no clear D. CDR3 size: 14 residues. Germline V gene lookup returns CDR1 LGHDT and CDR2 YNNKEL (reference sequence). The V and J ends lost 0 bases and 1 base respectively, with 6 bases between them. CDR3 DNA sequence: TGTGCCAGCAGCCAAGATAGTAGCCAAGAGACCCAGTACTTC. It translates to CASSQDSSQETQYF.